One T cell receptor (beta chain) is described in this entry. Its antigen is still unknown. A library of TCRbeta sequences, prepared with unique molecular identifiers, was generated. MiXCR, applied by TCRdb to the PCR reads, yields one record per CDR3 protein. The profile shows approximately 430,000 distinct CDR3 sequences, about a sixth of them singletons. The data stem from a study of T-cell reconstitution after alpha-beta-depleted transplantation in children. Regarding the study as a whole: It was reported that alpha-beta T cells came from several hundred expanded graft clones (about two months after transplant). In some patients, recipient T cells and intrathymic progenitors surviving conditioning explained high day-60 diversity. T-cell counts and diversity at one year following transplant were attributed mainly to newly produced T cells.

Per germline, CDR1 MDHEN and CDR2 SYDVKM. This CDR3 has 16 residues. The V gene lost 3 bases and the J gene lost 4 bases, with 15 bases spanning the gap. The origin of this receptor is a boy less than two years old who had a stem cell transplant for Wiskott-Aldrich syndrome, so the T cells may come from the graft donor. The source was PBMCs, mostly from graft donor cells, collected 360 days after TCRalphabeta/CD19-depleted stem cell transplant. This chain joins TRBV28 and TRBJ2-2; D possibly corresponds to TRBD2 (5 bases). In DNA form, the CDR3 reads TGTGCCAGCAGTTTGGTATGGTCGGGGTCCACCGGGGAGCTGTTTTTT. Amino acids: CASSLVWSGSTGELFF.